This TCR beta chain is from a study of naive and memory T cell subsets. Broader study findings: Naive repertoires, especially CD8, held a few larger clonotypes, possibly memory cells re-expressing CD45RA.

Concerning this clonotype itself: What it binds is unknown.

Both TRBC1 and TRBC2 were covered by a beta constant-region primer of two equimolar oligonucleotides. Four rounds of PCR amplified the ligated cDNA using nested alpha and beta constant-region primers plus SP2. MiXCR, applied by TCRdb to the UMI-ligation and nested PCR reads, yields one record per CDR3 protein. The table includes 95,000 to 110,000 distinct CDR3 sequences, roughly 15% detected once. Germline CDR1 is MDHEN and CDR2 is SYDVKM. The junction had 2 bases not matched to a gene; V was cut back by 2 bases and J by 2 bases. The CDR3 has 14 amino acids. Sequenced input: naive CD8+ T cells from blood. The TCR sequence derives from a human donor in good health. The chain links TRBV28 to TRBJ2-7, with TRBD1 matching 8 bases. CDR3 region: CASSLRTGPYEQYF. As DNA, the CDR3 is TGTGCCAGCAGTTTACGGACAGGGCCCTACGAGCAGTACTTC. Drawing the rest from reference TRBV28 and TRBJ2-7, the complete variable domain is DVKVTQSSRYLVKRTGEKVFLECVQDMDHENMFWYRQDPGLGLRLIYFSYDVKMKEKGDIPEGYSVSREKKERFSLILESASTNQTSMYLCASSLRTGPYEQYFGPGTRLTVT.